The rows below give T cell receptor beta chains drawn from one sample of a study of blood T cell repertoires in COVID-19. Repertoires were generated with immunoSEQ multiplex PCR, while TCRdb's copy carries only in-frame clones and drops some. The profile shows roughly 150,000 clones, roughly 88% of them singletons. Sequenced sample: peripheral blood. All receptors derive from a man aged 18 to 30 with COVID-19, enrolled during active disease. The CDR3 runs from the conserved cysteine through the conserved F or W.

j_call cdr3_length v_call cdr3_aa
TRBJ1-2 15 TRBV2 CAKQEGQSPNYGYTF
TRBJ1-4 14 TRBV6-4 CASNDRATNEKLLF
TRBJ2-7 18 TRBV4-1 CASSQGPAGGLEGDEQYF
TRBJ2-7 14 TRBV27 CASSLWSRPYEQYF
TRBJ2-2 15 TRBV19 CASSIQGFSTGELFF
TRBJ2-5 17 TRBV10-3 CAIRANSGTGDGETQYF
TRBJ2-5 14 TRBV27 CASSLSGALTTQYF
TRBJ2-1 18 TRBV10-2 CASRGEVLAAKGDNEQFF
TRBJ1-5 15 TRBV7-2 CASSLQAGSNQPQHF
TRBJ2-3 15 TRBV5-1 CASSWRAPGTDTQYF
TRBJ2-4 16 TRBV30 CAWSGLAGLAKNIQYF
TRBJ1-5 16 TRBV15 CATRGVRDKLGQPQHF
TRBJ1-6 16 TRBV18 CASSPPRVGDNSPLHF
TRBJ1-2 14 TRBV28 CASSADPQIQGYTF
TRBJ1-1 15 TRBV7-9 CASSLLREGNTEAFF
TRBJ2-1 17 TRBV21-1 CASSIGPDSSSYNEQFF
TRBJ1-5 14 TRBV19 CASSTGQAHQPQHF
TRBJ1-5 13 TRBV28 CASSSKTAQPQHF
TRBJ2-4 17 TRBV3-1/TRBV3-2 CASSQESPGTPKNIQYF
TRBJ2-7 17 TRBV27 CASSPSRGRPHRYEQYF
TRBJ2-7 16 TRBV7-2 CASSFQGGDLPGGEYF
TRBJ1-2 13 TRBV10-3 CAISGDSYYGYTF
TRBJ2-7 15 TRBV11-2 CASSPLGLADYEQYF
TRBJ2-1 19 TRBV19 CASSIRLGLTTSYKNEQFF
TRBJ1-5 15 TRBV19 CASSISLGFNQPQHF
TRBJ1-5 16 TRBV28 CASSTDRGLFDQPQHF
TRBJ2-6 15 TRBV19 CASSISGIGANVLTF
TRBJ1-2 13 TRBV7-9 CASGKTAVGGYTF
TRBJ2-4 14 TRBV11-2 CASSSLAEGGIQYF
TRBJ2-7 15 TRBV4-2 CASSQALAEPYEQYF
TRBJ1-4 13 TRBV2 CATQGQIIEKLLF
TRBJ1-1 15 TRBV28 CASSLVSAVNTEAFF
TRBJ2-1 16 TRBV5-4 CASSLDPNPLLNEQFF
TRBJ2-7 15 TRBV11-2 CASSATSGAPYEQYF
TRBJ2-1 17 TRBV27 CASSLANGQSRHNEQFF
TRBJ2-1 13 TRBV29-1 CSVEWRNYNEQFF
TRBJ1-3 18 TRBV9 CASSVGLGTGVSGNTIYF
TRBJ1-6 13 TRBV6-5 CASTRTRDSPLHF
TRBJ2-7 15 TRBV28 CASSLFQGTTYEQYF
TRBJ2-1 17 TRBV29-1 CSVEPAFERAFYNEQFF
TRBJ1-2 14 TRBV6-5 CASSYSGSNYGYTF
TRBJ2-5 14 TRBV20-1 CSASDTSGSSAQYF
TRBJ1-1 14 TRBV6-6 CASSYPGQGTEAFF
TRBJ2-3 14 TRBV28 CASSWDRVGDTQYF
TRBJ2-3 14 TRBV20-1 CSASWLAGTDTQYF
TRBJ2-3 16 TRBV9 CASSVGLAGGTDTQYF
TRBJ2-1 12 TRBV2 CAIPGLGNEQFF
TRBJ2-3 13 TRBV4-1 CASSPGTSDTQYF
TRBJ2-3 16 TRBV7-6 CASSLASGTSTDTQYF
TRBJ2-1 15 TRBV3-1/TRBV3-2 CASSRGLAVNNEQFF
TRBJ1-1 13 TRBV19 CASSIDRTGSAFF
TRBJ1-5 13 TRBV7-8 CASSEDSYQPQHF
TRBJ2-7 14 TRBV10-3 CAIRETTSGRDPDF
TRBJ2-1 13 TRBV28 CATVAGARDEQFF